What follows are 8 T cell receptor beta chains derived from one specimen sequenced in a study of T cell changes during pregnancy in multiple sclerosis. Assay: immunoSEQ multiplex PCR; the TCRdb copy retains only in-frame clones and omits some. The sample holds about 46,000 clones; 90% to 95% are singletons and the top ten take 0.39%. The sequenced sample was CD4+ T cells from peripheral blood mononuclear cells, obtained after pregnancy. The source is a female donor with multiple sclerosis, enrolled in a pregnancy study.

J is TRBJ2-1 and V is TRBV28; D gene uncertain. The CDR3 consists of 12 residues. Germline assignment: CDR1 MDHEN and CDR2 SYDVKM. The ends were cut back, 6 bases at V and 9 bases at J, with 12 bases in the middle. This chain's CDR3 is CASSTQFFEQFF. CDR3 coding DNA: TGTGCCAGCAGCACTCAATTCTTTGAGCAGTTCTTC.

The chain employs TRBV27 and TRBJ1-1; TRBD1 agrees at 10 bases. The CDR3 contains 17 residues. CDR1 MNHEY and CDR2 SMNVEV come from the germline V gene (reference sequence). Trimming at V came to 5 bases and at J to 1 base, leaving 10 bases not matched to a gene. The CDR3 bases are TGTGCCAGCAGTCCTACAAAACGACAGGGGGCGAACACTGAAGCTTTCTTT. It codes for CASSPTKRQGANTEAFF.

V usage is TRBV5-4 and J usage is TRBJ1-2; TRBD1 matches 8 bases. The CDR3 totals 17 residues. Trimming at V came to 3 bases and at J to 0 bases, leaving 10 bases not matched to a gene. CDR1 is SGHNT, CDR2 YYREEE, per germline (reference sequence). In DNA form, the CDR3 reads TGTGCCAGCAGCTCTCTATTCAGGACAGGGTCTAACTATGGCTACACCTTC. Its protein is CASSSLFRTGSNYGYTF.

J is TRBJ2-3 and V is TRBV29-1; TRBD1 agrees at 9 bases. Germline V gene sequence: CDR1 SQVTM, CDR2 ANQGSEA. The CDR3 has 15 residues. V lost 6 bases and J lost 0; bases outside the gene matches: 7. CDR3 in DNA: TGCAGCGTATTGAACAGGGGGCTGAGCACAGATACGCAGTATTTT. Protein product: CSVLNRGLSTDTQYF.

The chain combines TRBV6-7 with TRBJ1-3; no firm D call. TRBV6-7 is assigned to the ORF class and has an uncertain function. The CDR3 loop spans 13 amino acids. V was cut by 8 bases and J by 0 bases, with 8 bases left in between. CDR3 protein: CASSKFSGNTIYF. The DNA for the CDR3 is TGTGCCAGCTCTAAGTTCTCTGGAAACACCATATATTTT.

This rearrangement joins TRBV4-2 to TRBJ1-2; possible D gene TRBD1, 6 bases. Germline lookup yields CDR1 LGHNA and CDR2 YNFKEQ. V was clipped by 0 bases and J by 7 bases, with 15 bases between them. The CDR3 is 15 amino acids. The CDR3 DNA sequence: TGTGCCAGCAGCCAAGATTTGGGGGGGCCGCGTGGCTACACCTTC. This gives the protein CASSQDLGGPRGYTF.

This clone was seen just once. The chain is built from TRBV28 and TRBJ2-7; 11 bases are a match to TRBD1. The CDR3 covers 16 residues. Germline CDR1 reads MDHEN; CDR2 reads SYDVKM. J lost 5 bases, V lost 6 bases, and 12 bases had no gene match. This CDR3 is CASRRTGTGGFDEQYF. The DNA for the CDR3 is TGTGCCAGCAGACGAACCGGGACAGGGGGATTTGACGAGCAGTACTTC.

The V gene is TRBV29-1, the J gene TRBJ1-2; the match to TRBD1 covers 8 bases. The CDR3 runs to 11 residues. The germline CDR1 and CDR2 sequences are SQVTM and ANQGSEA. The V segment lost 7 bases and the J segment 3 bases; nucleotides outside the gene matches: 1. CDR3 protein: CSAQGDYGYTF. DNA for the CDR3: TGCAGCGCACAGGGGGACTATGGCTACACCTTC. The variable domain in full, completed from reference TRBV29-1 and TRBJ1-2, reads SAVISQKPSRDICQRGTSLTIQCQVDSQVTMMFWYRQQPGQSLTLIATANQGSEATYESGFVIDKFPISRPNLTFSTLTVSNMSPEDSSIYLCSAQGDYGYTFGSGTRLTVV.